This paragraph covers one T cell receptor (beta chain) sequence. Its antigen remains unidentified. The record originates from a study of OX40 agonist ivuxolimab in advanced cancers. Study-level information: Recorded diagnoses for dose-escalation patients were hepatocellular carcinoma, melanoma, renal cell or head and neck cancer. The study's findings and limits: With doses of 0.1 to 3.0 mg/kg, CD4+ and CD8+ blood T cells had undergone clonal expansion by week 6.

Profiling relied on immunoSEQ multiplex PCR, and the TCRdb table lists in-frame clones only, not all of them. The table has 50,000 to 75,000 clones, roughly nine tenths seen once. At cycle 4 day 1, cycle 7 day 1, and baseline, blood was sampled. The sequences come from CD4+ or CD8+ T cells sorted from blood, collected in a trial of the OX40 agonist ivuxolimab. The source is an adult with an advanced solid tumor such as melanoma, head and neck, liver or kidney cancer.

DNA of the CDR3: TGTGCCACCAGGGATCGTCTCGGGACAGGGGGCGGCGAGCAGTACTTC. This translates into CATRDRLGTGGGEQYF. This chain connects TRBV15 to TRBJ2-7; 12 bases line up with TRBD1. J was trimmed by 6 bases and V by 6 bases; bases with no gene match: 12. The germline V gene encodes CDR1 LNHNV and CDR2 YYDKDF (reference sequence). The length of the CDR3 is 16 residues.